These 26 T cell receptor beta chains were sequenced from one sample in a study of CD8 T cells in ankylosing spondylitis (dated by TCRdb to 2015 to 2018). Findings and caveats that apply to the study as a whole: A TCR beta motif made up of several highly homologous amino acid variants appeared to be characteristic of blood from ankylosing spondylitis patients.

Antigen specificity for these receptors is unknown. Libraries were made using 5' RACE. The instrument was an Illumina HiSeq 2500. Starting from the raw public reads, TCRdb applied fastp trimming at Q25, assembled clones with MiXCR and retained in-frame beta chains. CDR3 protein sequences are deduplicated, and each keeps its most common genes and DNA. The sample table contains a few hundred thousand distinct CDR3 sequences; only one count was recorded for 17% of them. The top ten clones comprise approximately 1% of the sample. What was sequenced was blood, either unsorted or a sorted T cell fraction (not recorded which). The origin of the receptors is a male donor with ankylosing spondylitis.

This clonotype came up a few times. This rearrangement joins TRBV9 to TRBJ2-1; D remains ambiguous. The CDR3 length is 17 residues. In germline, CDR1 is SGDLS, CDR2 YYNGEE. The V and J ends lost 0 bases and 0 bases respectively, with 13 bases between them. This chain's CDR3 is CASSVGGTLSSYNEQFF. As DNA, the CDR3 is TGTGCCAGCAGCGTAGGTGGTACCTTGAGCTCCTACAATGAGCAGTTCTTC. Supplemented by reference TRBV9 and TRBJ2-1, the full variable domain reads DSGVTQTPKHLITATGQRVTLRCSPRSGDLSVYWYQQSLDQGLQFLIQYYNGEERAKGNILERFSAQQFPDLHSELNLSSLELGDSALYFCASSVGGTLSSYNEQFFGPGTRLTVL.

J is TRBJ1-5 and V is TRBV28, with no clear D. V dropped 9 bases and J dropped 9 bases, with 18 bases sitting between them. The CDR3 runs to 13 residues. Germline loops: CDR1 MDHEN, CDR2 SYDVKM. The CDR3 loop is CASSGPPPGPQHF. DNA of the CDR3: TGTGCCAGTTCAGGACCGCCCCCGGGGCCCCAGCATTTT.

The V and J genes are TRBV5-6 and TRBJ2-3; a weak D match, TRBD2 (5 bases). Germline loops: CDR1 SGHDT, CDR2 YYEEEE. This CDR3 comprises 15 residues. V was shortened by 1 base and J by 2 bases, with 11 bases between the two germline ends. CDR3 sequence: CASSLRSGYTDTQYF. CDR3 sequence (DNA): TGTGCCAGCAGCTTGCGAAGCGGTTACACAGATACGCAGTATTTT.

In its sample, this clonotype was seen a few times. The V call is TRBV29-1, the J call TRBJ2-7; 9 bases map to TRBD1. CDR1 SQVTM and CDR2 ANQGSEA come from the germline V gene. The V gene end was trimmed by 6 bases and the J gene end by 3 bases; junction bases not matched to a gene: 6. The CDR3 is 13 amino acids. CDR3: CSVGQDRGYEQYF. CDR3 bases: TGCAGCGTGGGCCAGGACAGGGGCTACGAGCAGTACTTC.

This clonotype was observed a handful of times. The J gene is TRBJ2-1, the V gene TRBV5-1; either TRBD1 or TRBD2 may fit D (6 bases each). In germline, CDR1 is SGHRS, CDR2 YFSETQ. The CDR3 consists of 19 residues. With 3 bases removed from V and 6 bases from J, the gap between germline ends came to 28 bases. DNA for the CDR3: TGCGCCAGCAGCTCCGGGGGCAAAACCAATTCTAAAAATATCAATGAGCAGTTCTTC. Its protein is CASSSGGKTNSKNINEQFF.

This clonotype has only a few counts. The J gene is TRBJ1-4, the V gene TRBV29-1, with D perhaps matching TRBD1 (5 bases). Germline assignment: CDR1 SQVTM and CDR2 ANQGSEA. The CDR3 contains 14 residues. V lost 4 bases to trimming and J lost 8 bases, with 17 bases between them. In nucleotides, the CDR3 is TGCAGCGTTGCATGGGTTGGGGCGGAAGAAAAACTGTTTTTT. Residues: CSVAWVGAEEKLFF.

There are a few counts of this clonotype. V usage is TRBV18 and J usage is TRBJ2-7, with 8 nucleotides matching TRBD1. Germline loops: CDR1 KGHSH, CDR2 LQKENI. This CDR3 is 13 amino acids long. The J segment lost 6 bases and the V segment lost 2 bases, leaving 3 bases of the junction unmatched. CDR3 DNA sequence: TGTGCCAGCTCACCAGGGACAGGCCGCGAGCAGTACTTC. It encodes CASSPGTGREQYF.

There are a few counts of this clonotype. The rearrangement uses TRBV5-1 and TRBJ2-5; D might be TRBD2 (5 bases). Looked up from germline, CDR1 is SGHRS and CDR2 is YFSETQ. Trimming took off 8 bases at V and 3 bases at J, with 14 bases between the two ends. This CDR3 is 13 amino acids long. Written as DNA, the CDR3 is TGCGCCAGTTGCAGGACTGCCGAAGAGACCCAGTACTTC. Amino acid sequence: CASCRTAEETQYF.

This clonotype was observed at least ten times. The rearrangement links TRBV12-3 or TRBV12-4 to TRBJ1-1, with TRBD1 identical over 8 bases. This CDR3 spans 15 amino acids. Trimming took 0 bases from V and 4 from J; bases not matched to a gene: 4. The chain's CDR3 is CASSLALTGGTEAFF. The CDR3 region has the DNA TGTGCCAGCAGTTTAGCCCTTACAGGGGGCACTGAAGCTTTCTTT.

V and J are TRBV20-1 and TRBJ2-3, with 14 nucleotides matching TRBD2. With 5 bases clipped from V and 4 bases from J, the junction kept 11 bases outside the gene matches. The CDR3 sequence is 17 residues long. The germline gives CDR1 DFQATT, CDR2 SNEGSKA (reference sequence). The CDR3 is CSAPHAGLAGVSDTQYF. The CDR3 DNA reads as TGCAGTGCTCCCCACGCGGGACTAGCGGGAGTCTCAGATACGCAGTATTTT.

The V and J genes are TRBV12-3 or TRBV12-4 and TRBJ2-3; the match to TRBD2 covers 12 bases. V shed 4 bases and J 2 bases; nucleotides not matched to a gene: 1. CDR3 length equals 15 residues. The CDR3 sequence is CASSWTSGVTDTQYF. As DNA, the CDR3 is TGTGCCAGCAGTTGGACTAGCGGGGTCACAGATACGCAGTATTTT.

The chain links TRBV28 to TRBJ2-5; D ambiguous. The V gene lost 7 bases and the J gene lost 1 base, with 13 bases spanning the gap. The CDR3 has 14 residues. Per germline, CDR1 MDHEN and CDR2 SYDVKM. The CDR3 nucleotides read TGTGCCAGCATTCCGGCTCTGGCCCAAGAGACCCAGTACTTC. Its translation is CASIPALAQETQYF. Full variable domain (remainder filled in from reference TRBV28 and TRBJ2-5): DVKVTQSSRYLVKRTGEKVFLECVQDMDHENMFWYRQDPGLGLRLIYFSYDVKMKEKGDIPEGYSVSREKKERFSLILESASTNQTSMYLCASIPALAQETQYFGPGTRLLVL.

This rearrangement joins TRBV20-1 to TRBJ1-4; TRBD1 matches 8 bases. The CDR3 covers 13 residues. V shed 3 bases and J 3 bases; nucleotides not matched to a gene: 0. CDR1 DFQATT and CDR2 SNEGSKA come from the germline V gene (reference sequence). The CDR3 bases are TGCAGTGCTAGCAGGGGGCCTAATGAAAAACTGTTTTTT. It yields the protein CSASRGPNEKLFF.

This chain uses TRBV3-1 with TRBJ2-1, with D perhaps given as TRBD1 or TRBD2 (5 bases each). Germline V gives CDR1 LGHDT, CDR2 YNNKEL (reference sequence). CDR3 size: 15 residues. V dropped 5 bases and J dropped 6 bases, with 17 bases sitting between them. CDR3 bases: TGTGCCAGCAGCGACCCCGGGCGTGGGGGCAATGAGCAGTTCTTC. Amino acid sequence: CASSDPGRGGNEQFF.

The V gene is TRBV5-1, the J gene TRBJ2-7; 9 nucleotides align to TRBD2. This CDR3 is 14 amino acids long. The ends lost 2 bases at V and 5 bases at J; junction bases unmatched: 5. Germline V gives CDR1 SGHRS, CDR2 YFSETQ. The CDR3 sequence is CASSFGPSGNEQYF. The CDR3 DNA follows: TGCGCCAGCAGCTTCGGGCCTAGCGGGAACGAGCAGTACTTC.

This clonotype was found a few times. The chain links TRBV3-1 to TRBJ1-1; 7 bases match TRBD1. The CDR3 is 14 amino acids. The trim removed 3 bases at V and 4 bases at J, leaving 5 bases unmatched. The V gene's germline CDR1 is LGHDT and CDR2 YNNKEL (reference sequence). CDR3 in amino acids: CASSHDRASTEAFF. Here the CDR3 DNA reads TGTGCCAGCAGCCACGACAGGGCAAGCACTGAAGCTTTCTTT.

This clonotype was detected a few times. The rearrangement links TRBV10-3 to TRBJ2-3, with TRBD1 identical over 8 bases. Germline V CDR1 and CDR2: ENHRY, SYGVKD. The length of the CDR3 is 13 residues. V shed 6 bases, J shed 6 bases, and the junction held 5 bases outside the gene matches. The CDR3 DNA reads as TGTGCCATCAGGGACAGGGTATCGGATACGCAGTATTTT. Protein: CAIRDRVSDTQYF.

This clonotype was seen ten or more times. CDR3 loop: CASSLGQNWEPQHF. The CDR3 DNA sequence: TGTGCCAGCAGCTTAGGGCAGAACTGGGAGCCCCAGCATTTT. The chain employs TRBV11-2 and TRBJ1-5; no firm D call. Trimming shortened V by 1 base and J by 8 bases, and 12 bases separated the two germline ends. Per the germline V gene, CDR1 is SGHAT and CDR2 is FQNNGV. CDR3 size: 14 residues.

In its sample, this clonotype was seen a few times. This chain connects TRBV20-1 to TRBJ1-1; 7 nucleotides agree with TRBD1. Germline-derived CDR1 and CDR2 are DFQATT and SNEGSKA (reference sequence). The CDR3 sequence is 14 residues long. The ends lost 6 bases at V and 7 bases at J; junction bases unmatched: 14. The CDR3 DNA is TGCAGTGCGGAGGCAGGGGGATCACGCATTGAAGCTTTCTTT. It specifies CSAEAGGSRIEAFF.

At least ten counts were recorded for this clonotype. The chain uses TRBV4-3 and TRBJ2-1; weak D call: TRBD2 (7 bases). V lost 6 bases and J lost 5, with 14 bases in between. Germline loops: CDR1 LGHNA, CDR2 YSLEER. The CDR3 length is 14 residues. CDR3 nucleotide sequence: TGCGCCAGCAGGGGAGGGGGGGTTCACAATGAGCAGTTCTTC. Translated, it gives CASRGGGVHNEQFF.

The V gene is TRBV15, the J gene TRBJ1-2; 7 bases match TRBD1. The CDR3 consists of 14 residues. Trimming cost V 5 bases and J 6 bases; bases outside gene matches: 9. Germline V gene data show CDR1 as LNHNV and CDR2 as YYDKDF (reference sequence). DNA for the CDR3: TGTGCCACCAGCGGGAGGGAGGGGGCGGATGGCTACACCTTC. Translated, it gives CATSGREGADGYTF.

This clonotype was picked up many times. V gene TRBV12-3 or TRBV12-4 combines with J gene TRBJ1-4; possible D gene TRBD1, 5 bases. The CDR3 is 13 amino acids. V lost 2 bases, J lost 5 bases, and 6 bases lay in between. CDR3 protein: CASSLRGNEKLFF. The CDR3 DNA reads TGTGCCAGCAGTTTAAGGGGAAATGAAAAACTGTTTTTT.

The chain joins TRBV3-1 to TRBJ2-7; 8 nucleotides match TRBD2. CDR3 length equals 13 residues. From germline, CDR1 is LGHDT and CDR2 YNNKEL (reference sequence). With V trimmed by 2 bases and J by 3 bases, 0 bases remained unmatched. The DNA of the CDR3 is TGTGCCAGCAGCCAAACTAGCGGCTACGAGCAGTACTTC. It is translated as CASSQTSGYEQYF.

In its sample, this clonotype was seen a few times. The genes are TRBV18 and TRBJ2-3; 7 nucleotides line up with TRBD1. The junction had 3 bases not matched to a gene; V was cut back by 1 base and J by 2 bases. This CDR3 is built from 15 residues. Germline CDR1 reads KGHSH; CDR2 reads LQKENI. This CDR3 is CASSPRTGNTDTQYF. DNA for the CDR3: TGTGCCAGCTCACCACGGACAGGAAACACAGATACGCAGTATTTT.

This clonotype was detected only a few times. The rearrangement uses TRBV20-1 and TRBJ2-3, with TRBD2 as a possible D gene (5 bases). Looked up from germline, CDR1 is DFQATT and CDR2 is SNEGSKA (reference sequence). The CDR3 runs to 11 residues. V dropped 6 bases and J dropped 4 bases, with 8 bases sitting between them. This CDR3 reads CSAKRADTQYF. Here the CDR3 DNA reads TGCAGTGCGAAGAGGGCAGATACGCAGTATTTT.

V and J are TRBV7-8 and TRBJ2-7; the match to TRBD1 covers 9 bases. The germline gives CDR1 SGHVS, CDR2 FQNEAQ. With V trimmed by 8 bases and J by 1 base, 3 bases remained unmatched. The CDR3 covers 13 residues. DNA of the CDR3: TGTGCCAGCGTGGACAGGGGTTCCTACGAGCAGTACTTC. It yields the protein CASVDRGSYEQYF.